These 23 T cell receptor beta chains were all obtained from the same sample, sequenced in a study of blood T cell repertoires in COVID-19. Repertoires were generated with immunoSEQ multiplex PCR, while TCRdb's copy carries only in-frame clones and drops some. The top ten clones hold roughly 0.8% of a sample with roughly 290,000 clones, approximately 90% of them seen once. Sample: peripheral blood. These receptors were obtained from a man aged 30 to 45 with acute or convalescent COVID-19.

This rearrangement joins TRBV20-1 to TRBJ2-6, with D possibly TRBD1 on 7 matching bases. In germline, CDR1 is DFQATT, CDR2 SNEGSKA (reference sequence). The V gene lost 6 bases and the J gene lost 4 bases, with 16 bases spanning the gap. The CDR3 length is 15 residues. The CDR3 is CSASGGGLGANVLTF. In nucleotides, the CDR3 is TGCAGTGCCAGTGGAGGGGGCCTCGGGGCCAACGTCCTGACTTTC.

This CDR3 is CASSEGRGAGTVDEQYF. DNA of the CDR3: TGTGCCAGCAGTGAAGGCCGGGGGGCAGGGACGGTGGACGAGCAGTACTTC. The rearrangement joins TRBV2 to TRBJ2-7; TRBD2 is a possible D gene (7 bases). Trimming cost V 1 base and J 5 bases, with 21 bases left between them. The CDR3 consists of 17 residues. Germline CDR1 and CDR2: SNHLY and FYNNEI. Variable domain in full (rest from reference TRBV2 and TRBJ2-7): EPEVTQTPSHQVTQMGQEVILRCVPISNHLYFYWYRQILGQKVEFLVSFYNNEISEKSEIFDDQFSVERPDGSNFTLKIRSTKLEDSAMYFCASSEGRGAGTVDEQYFGPGTRLTVT.

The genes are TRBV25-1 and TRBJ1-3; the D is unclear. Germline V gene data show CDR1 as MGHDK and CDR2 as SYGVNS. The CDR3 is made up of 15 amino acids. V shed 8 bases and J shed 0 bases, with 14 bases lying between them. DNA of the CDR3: TGTGCCAGCGCACTCGACGGGAGCTCTGGAAACACCATATATTTT. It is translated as CASALDGSSGNTIYF. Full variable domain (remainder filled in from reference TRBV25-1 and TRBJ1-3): EADIYQTPRYLVIGTGKKITLECSQTMGHDKMYWYQQDPGMELHLIHYSYGVNSTEKGDLSSESTVSRIRTEHFPLTLESARPSHTSQYLCASALDGSSGNTIYFGEGSWLTVV.

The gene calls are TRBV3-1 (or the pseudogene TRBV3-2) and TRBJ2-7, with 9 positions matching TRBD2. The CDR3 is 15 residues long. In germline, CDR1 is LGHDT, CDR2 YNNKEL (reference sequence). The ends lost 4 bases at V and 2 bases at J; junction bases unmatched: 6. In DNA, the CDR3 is TGTGCCAGCAGCCCTACTAGCGGGCCTGCCTACGAGCAGTACTTC. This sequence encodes CASSPTSGPAYEQYF.

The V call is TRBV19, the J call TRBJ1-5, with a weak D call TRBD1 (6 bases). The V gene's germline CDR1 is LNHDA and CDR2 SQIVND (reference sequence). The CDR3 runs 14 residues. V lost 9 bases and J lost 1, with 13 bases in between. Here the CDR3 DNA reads TGTGCCAGCCTTCCAAGGGGGAGCAATCAGCCCCAGCATTTT. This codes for CASLPRGSNQPQHF.

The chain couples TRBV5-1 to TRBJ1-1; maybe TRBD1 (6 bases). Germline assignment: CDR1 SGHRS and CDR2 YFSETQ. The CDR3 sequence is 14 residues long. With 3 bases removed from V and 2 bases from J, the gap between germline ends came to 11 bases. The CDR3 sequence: CASSWTARNTEAFF. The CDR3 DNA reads TGCGCCAGCAGCTGGACAGCCAGAAACACTGAAGCTTTCTTT.

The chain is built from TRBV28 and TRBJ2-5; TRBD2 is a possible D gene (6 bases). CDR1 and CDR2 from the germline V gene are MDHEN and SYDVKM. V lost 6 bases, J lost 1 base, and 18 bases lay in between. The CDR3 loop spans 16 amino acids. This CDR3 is CASSRVSGLAQETQYF. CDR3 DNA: TGTGCCAGCAGCCGCGTCAGCGGGCTGGCCCAAGAGACCCAGTACTTC.

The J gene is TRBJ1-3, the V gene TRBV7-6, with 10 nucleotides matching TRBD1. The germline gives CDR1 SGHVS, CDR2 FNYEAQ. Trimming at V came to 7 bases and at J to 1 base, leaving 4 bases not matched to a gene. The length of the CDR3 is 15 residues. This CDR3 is CASMDRGKSGNTIYF. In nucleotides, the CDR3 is TGTGCCAGCATGGACAGGGGGAAGTCTGGAAACACCATATATTTT.

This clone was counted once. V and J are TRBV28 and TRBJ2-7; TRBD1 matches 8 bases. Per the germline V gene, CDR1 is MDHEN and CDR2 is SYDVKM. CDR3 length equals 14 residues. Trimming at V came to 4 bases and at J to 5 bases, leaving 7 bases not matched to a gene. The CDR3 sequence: CASSSTGEMNEQYF. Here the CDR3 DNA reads TGTGCCAGCAGTTCGACAGGGGAAATGAACGAGCAGTACTTC.

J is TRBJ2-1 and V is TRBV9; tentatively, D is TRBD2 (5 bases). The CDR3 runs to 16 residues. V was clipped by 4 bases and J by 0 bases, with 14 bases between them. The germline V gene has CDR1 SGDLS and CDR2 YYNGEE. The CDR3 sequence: CASSPRSDRSYNEQFF. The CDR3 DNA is TGTGCCAGCAGCCCCCGTAGCGACCGCTCCTACAATGAGCAGTTCTTC.

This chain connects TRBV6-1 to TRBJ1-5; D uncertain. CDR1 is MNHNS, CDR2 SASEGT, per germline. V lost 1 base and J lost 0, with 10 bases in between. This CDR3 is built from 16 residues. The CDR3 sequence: CASSEEWTYSNQPQHF. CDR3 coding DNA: TGTGCCAGCAGTGAAGAGTGGACTTATAGCAATCAGCCCCAGCATTTT.

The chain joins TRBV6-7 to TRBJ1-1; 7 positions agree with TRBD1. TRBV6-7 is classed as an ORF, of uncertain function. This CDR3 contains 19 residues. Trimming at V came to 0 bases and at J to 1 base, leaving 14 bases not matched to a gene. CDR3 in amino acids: CASSYSSRTGPNTNTEAFF. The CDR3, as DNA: TGTGCCAGCAGTTACTCATCCCGGACAGGTCCTAATACGAACACTGAAGCTTTCTTT.

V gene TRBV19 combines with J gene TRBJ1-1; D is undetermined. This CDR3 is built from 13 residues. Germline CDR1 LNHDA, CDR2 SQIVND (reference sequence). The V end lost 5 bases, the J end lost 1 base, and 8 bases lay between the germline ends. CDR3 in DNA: TGTGCCAGTAGTTTACCGGGGAACACTGAAGCTTTCTTT. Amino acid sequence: CASSLPGNTEAFF.

The CDR3 is CASSKTPSLDLESYEQYF. In DNA, the CDR3 is TGTGCCAGCAGCAAAACTCCTTCATTGGACTTAGAAAGTTACGAGCAGTACTTC. The genes are TRBV21-1 and TRBJ2-7; TRBD2 is taken as the D call from the table, unchecked against the DNA. TRBV21-1 is a pseudogene segment. CDR3 length: 18 amino acids.

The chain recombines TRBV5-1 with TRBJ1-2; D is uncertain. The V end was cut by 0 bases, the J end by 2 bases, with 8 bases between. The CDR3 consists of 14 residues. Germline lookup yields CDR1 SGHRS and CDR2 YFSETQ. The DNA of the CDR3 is TGCGCCAGCAGCTTGGTAGCCGGAAACTATGGCTACACCTTC. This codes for CASSLVAGNYGYTF.

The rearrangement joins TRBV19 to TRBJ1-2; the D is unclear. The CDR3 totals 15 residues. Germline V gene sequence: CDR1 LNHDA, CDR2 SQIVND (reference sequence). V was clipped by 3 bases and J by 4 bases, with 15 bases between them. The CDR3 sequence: CASSIRAGEGYGYTF. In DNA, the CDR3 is TGTGCCAGTAGTATTCGGGCAGGCGAGGGCTATGGCTACACCTTC.

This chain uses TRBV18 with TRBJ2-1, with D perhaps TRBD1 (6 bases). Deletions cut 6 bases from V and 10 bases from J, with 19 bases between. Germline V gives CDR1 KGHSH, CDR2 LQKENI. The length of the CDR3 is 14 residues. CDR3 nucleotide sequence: TGTGCCAGCTCCCACCAGGGGAGAAATAGGGAGCAGTTCTTC. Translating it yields CASSHQGRNREQFF.

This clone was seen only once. This CDR3 reads CAWSVHGLTGEQYF. The CDR3 coding sequence is TGTGCCTGGAGTGTACATGGCCTCACAGGCGAGCAGTACTTC. The rearrangement links TRBV30 to TRBJ2-7; D is perhaps TRBD1 (5 bases). Looked up from germline, CDR1 is GTSNPN and CDR2 is SVGIG (reference sequence). The V end was cut by 0 bases, the J end by 6 bases, with 15 bases between. The CDR3 contains 14 residues.

CDR3 coding DNA: TGTGCCAGCGGCGCCTCGGGCGGGGGGGAGCACAATGAGCAGTTCTTC. It is translated as CASGASGGGEHNEQFF. The V call is TRBV14, the J call TRBJ2-1; 9 nucleotides agree with TRBD2. The CDR3 has 16 residues. CDR1 is SGHDN and CDR2 is FVKESK in the germline V gene. V dropped 8 bases and J dropped 5; count of bases not matched to a gene: 13.

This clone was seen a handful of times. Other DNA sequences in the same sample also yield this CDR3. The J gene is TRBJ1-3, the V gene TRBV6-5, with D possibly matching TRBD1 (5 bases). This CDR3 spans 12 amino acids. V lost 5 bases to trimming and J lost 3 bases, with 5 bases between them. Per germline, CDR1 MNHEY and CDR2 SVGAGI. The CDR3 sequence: CASSTGGNTIYF. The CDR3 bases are TGTGCCAGCAGTACAGGTGGAAACACCATATATTTT.

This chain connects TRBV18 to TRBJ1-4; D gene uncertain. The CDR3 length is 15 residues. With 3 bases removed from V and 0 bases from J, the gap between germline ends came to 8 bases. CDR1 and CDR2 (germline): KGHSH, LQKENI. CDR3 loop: CASSPSRATNEKLFF. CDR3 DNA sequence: TGTGCCAGCTCACCCTCCCGAGCAACTAATGAAAAACTGTTTTTT.

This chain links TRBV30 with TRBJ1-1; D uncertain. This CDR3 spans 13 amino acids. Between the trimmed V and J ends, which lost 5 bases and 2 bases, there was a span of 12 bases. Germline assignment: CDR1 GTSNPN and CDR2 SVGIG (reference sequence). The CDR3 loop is CAWRKSGNTEAFF. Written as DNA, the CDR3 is TGTGCCTGGCGGAAAAGCGGTAACACTGAAGCTTTCTTT.

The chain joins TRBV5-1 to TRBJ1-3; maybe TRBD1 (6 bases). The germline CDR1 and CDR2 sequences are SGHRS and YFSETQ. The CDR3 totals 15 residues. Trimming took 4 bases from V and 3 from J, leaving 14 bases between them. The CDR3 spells CASSPMGTLGNTIYF. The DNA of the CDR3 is TGCGCCAGCAGCCCGATGGGGACACTTGGAAACACCATATATTTT.